This T cell receptor beta chain comes out of a study of blood T cell repertoires in COVID-19. CDR3 size: 14 residues. The trim removed 2 bases at V and 5 bases at J, leaving 2 bases unmatched. Per germline, CDR1 LGHDT and CDR2 YNNKEL (reference sequence). Some clones are missing from TCRdb's copy, which holds only in-frame ones; the method was immunoSEQ multiplex PCR. The table records fewer than 300,000 clones, approximately 88% of them present only once. Sequencing was carried out using peripheral blood. This TCR came from a human donor with COVID-19, enrolled during active disease. The donor label of this sample is uncertain. The chain has TRBV3-1 (or the pseudogene TRBV3-2) and TRBJ1-2, with TRBD1 identical over 10 bases. Written as DNA, the CDR3 is TGTGCCAGCAGCCAACGACAGGGGGCTTATGGCTACACCTTC. Encoded protein: CASSQRQGAYGYTF.